This record looks at one T cell receptor beta chain sequence and its context. The antigen it binds to is not known. No base-level quality is on record; no much larger clone is a single base apart. There are 18 amino acids in the CDR3, from cysteine to phenylalanine inclusive. CDR3 DNA is the only sequence kept; it has 54 bases, read in frame from the first base. Trimming takes 0 bases off V and 7 bases off J; junction bases not matched to a gene: 11. Per the germline V gene, SGHRS is the CDR1 and YFSETQ is the CDR2. A total of roughly 31 patients with locally advanced or metastatic urothelial carcinoma, treated at Memorial Sloan Kettering on a trial protocol, made up the cohort. Peripheral blood mononuclear cells were collected from each patient pretreatment and during treatment, giving between 1 and 8 total time points per patient. The Qiagen DNeasy Blood extraction kit was used to purify genomic DNA from total PBMCs and from tumor samples. PBMCs were collected pretreatment and during treatment, and were isolated and stored as previously described.

This entry comes from a study of PD-L1 blockade in urothelial cancer (dated by TCRdb to 2017 to 2019). In terms of the full investigation: All patients started therapy around 2014 and received atezolizumab 1,200 mg intravenously every 3 weeks. Blood samples yielded a median of around 130,000 T cells and more than 80,000 unique TCRs, with median clonality approximately 0.08. About nine tenths of the roughly 29 patients were identified as males with urothelial cancer of bladder origin, and a prior smoking history was reported by 18 of 29 patients. In the same patients, whole exome sequencing and RNA sequencing of pretreatment tumors were performed in addition to TCR sequencing. Nine patients achieved durable clinical benefit and some 20 did not. An ECOG performance status of 0 or 1 was recorded for the patients, and 0 to 3 prior chemotherapy regimens had been received by the patients. Blood samples were analyzed at 3 weeks after treatment start (second dose) and at 6 weeks after treatment start. Some 30 patients had pretreatment blood TCR-seq, around 25 had at least one posttreatment blood collection, and around 25 had tumor TCR-seq. Progression-free survival longer than 6 months counted as durable clinical benefit, and TCR features were additionally tested against both progression-free and overall survival. TCR sequencing covered pretreatment tumor samples and matched, serially collected peripheral blood taken before and after atezolizumab treatment. The study was an exploratory multi-omic analysis of somatic, immune and clinical correlates of response to PD-L1 blockade with atezolizumab in urothelial cancer.

Each PCR received spiked-in synthetic TCR analog templates so that absolute template abundance could be estimated from read counts. Using the immunoSEQ assay, TCRbeta CDR3 regions were amplified from genomic DNA with bias-controlled V and J gene primers. Sequencing of rearranged TCRbeta segments was performed at approximately 20X coverage. The published analysis was carried out like this. Clustering was used to correct sequencing errors, and CDR3s were annotated against IMGT to assign V, D and J genes. Downstream analyses used only productive TCRbeta rearrangements and left out out-of-frame or stop-codon sequences. Clonality was calculated as one minus the Shannon entropy normalized by the log of the number of unique productive sequences. Fisher's exact test with Benjamini-Hochberg correction, at a threshold of adjusted p below 0.01, was used to find clones that differed between time points or between blood and tumor. In TCRdb, the immuneACCESS table is reduced to in-frame sequences with V and J assigned. These tables do not hold every clone; where another copy was compared, an unresolved V gene accounts for under half, and the others remain unexplained. V, J and clone size derive from that table, while D and trimming were established from the DNA sequence. Here the sample has some 100,000 clones; about 90% occur a single time. The ten largest clones take up almost 0.95% of the sample.

Points the paper makes about the study in general: Because the sample size was small (n ≈ 29) and many exploratory analyses were performed, the results are intended to be hypothesis-generating. Improved progression-free and overall survival was found to be associated with pretreatment peripheral blood TCR clonality below the median. Patients with durable benefit showed greater expansion of tumor-associated TCR clones in peripheral blood 3 weeks after starting treatment (n ≈ 21, p = 0.022).

Sequences were derived from PBMCs, sampled around atezolizumab (anti-PD-L1) treatment. This sequence uses TRBV5-1 and TRBJ2-1, and 12 junctional nucleotides match TRBD2. The sequence was collected from an elderly woman with urothelial cancer. The DNA sequence is TGCGCCAGCAGCTTGGTCGGACTAGCGGGGCCCATGGGGAATGAGCAGTTCTTC. Its protein is CASSLVGLAGPMGNEQFF.